This TCR beta chain was identified in a study of shared clonotypes between healthy human individuals. Generated by immunoSEQ multiplex PCR, the TCRdb table keeps only in-frame clones and is missing some. The sample carries about 2 million clones, roughly 95% recorded once. CD45RO-negative CD8 cells positively selected for CCR7 made up the naive population, which excluded terminally differentiated effector memory CD45RA+ cells. CDR1 is SNHLY, CDR2 FYNNEI, per germline. The CDR3 runs 15 residues. V dropped 7 bases and J dropped 0; count of bases not matched to a gene: 6. This receptor was obtained from a man between 18 and 35 years old in good health. Input material: naive CD8+ T cells sorted from blood. This chain uses TRBV2 with TRBJ2-3; the match to TRBD2 covers 8 bases. This chain's CDR3 is CASTPAGESTDTQYF. The CDR3 bases are TGTGCCAGCACTCCAGCGGGGGAGAGCACAGATACGCAGTATTTT.